The 20 T cell receptor beta chains listed next were all sequenced from one sample in a study of T-cell memory formation after mild COVID-19. MiXCR, run by TCRdb on the 5' RACE reads, gives a single entry per CDR3 protein. The sample includes 300,000 to 400,000 distinct CDR3 sequences, around 14% of them seen just once. Material: PBMCs or a T cell subset sorted from them (not recorded which). Receptors originate from a man aged 18 to 30 who had mild COVID-19 (a few samples of this study predate the infection). Cell type and time point are not known.

This clonotype was detected only a few times. This chain connects TRBV7-2 to TRBJ1-1; no reliable D call. Per germline, CDR1 SGHTA and CDR2 FQGNSA. The CDR3 runs to 13 residues. The germline V and J ends were trimmed by 5 bases and 5 bases, with 12 bases remaining between them. The CDR3, as DNA: TGTGCCAGCAGCCAACAGTCGGGAACTGAAGCTTTCTTT. Translated: CASSQQSGTEAFF.

This clonotype was found a few times. The CDR3 DNA reads as TGTGCCAGCAGCCCAGGACAGAACTCCTACGAGCAGTACTTC. As protein: CASSPGQNSYEQYF. The gene calls are TRBV7-6 and TRBJ2-7, with a weak D call TRBD1 (6 bases). This CDR3 contains 14 residues. V lost 5 bases to trimming and J lost 0 bases, with 11 bases between them. Germline CDR1 and CDR2: SGHVS and FNYEAQ.

This clonotype was picked up many times. The chain uses TRBV2 and TRBJ1-4; weak D call: TRBD1 (5 bases). Trimming left V 8 bases short and J 7 bases short, with 17 bases between. Per the germline V gene, CDR1 is SNHLY and CDR2 is FYNNEI. The CDR3 is 14 amino acids. CDR3 coding DNA: TGTGCCAGCGGGGCAGGGAGATATGGTGAAAAACTGTTTTTT. Translation: CASGAGRYGEKLFF.

There are a few counts of this clonotype. The chain employs TRBV4-1 and TRBJ1-5, with D unresolved. The CDR3 is 15 residues long. V was cut by 4 bases and J by 6 bases, with 16 bases left in between. CDR1 is MGHRA and CDR2 is YSYEKL in the germline V gene. The CDR3 nucleotides are TGCGCCAGCAGCCCCAACGAGGGAGGCGGTCAGCCCCAGCATTTT. Residues: CASSPNEGGGQPQHF.

V gene TRBV5-4 combines with J gene TRBJ2-2; D perhaps matches TRBD1 (5 bases). Trimming removed 10 bases at V and 3 bases at J, with 13 bases between. Germline V gene lookup returns CDR1 SGHNT and CDR2 YYREEE (reference sequence). This CDR3 region has 13 residues. CDR3 nucleotides: TGTGCCGAAGGGGAATTGGACACCGGGGAGCTGTTTTTT. It specifies CAEGELDTGELFF.

The genes are TRBV2 and TRBJ2-5; D remains ambiguous. V lost 0 bases and J lost 5, with 4 bases in between. From germline, CDR1 is SNHLY and CDR2 FYNNEI. The CDR3 extends over 12 amino acids. The DNA of the CDR3 is TGTGCCAGCAGTGAAGCCTGGGAGACCCAGTACTTC. Its protein product is CASSEAWETQYF.

This clonotype was counted a few times. The rearrangement uses TRBV12-3 or TRBV12-4 and TRBJ1-5, with D unclear. Trimming removed 6 bases from V and 4 bases from J, with 10 bases in between. This CDR3 region has 13 residues. The CDR3 nucleotides are TGTGCCAGCAGCTTTTGTGGAAATCAGCCCCAGCATTTT. Encoded protein: CASSFCGNQPQHF.

This clonotype was seen a few times. This chain's CDR3 is CASSMGGSGNQPQHF. For the CDR3, the DNA is TGTGCCAGTAGTATGGGGGGATCGGGCAATCAGCCCCAGCATTTT. The chain couples TRBV19 to TRBJ1-5; perhaps TRBD1 as D (5 bases). From germline, CDR1 is LNHDA and CDR2 SQIVND (reference sequence). V lost 3 bases and J lost 2, with 11 bases in between. This CDR3 is built from 15 residues.

The chain employs TRBV7-2 and TRBJ2-5, with 8 bases identical to TRBD1. CDR1 is SGHTA, CDR2 FQGNSA, per germline. Trimming took 5 bases from V and 5 from J; bases not matched to a gene: 10. This CDR3 contains 15 residues. DNA for the CDR3: TGTGCCAGCAGCCGGGGCCCCCAGGGGGCGGAGACCCAGTACTTC. It encodes CASSRGPQGAETQYF.

V and J are TRBV20-1 and TRBJ2-5; 7 bases fit TRBD1. Germline V gene data show CDR1 as DFQATT and CDR2 as SNEGSKA (reference sequence). With 0 bases clipped from V and 5 bases from J, the junction kept 9 bases outside the gene matches. This CDR3 has 15 residues. This CDR3 is CSARDLLQGSETQYF. The CDR3 DNA reads TGCAGTGCTAGAGATCTCTTACAGGGGAGCGAGACCCAGTACTTC.

This clonotype showed up just a few times. The chain employs TRBV12-3 or TRBV12-4 and TRBJ1-5, with 8 bases matching TRBD1. The CDR3 has 14 amino acids. V lost 7 bases to trimming and J lost 7 bases; unmatched junction nucleotides: 9. CDR3: CASTEGQGAQPQHF. In DNA, the CDR3 is TGTGCCAGCACCGAAGGGCAGGGGGCACAGCCCCAGCATTTT.

This clonotype was seen more than once but under ten times. This sequence joins TRBV5-1 and TRBJ2-3, with TRBD2 matching 11 bases. Germline loops: CDR1 SGHRS, CDR2 YFSETQ. The J segment lost 3 bases and the V segment lost 1 base, leaving 19 bases of the junction unmatched. The CDR3 length is 21 residues. The CDR3, as DNA: TGCGCCAGCAGCTTGCGGCGGCAGGCTAATAGCGGGGGGGCCCGAACAGATACGCAGTATTTT. Translating it yields CASSLRRQANSGGARTDTQYF.

The table lists this clonotype with a few counts. The V gene is TRBV21-1, the J gene TRBJ2-7; the table's D call TRBD1 went unverified against the DNA. TRBV21-1 is described as a pseudogene. CDR3 length: 13 amino acids. The CDR3 region is CASSQDGIYEQYV. The DNA for the CDR3 is TGTGCCAGCTCACAGGACGGGATCTACGAGCAGTACGTC.

The chain links TRBV10-1 to TRBJ2-3, with D perhaps TRBD2 (7 bases). CDR1 WNHNN and CDR2 SYGVQD come from the germline V gene (reference sequence). V was clipped by 7 bases and J by 2 bases, with 19 bases between them. This CDR3 is 16 amino acids long. In DNA, the CDR3 is TGCGCCAGCAACTCGGGGGGCAGTACCGACACAGATACGCAGTATTTT. It yields the protein CASNSGGSTDTDTQYF.

This sequence joins TRBV2 and TRBJ2-2; a weak D match, TRBD1 (6 bases). Trimming shortened V by 5 bases and J by 2 bases, and 12 bases separated the two germline ends. The germline V gene has CDR1 SNHLY and CDR2 FYNNEI. The CDR3 extends over 15 amino acids. CDR3 coding DNA: TGTGCCAGCAGTCCGGGACACGCTAACACCGGGGAGCTGTTTTTT. Its protein product is CASSPGHANTGELFF. Based on the CDR3 plus reference TRBV2 and TRBJ2-2, the full variable domain is EPEVTQTPSHQVTQMGQEVILRCVPISNHLYFYWYRQILGQKVEFLVSFYNNEISEKSEIFDDQFSVERPDGSNFTLKIRSTKLEDSAMYFCASSPGHANTGELFFGEGSRLTVL.

This clonotype was counted between two and nine times. The CDR3 DNA reads TGTGCCAGCAGCGTGCATACAGGGTTCATGAACACTGAAGCTTTCTTT. It yields the protein CASSVHTGFMNTEAFF. The rearrangement links TRBV27 to TRBJ1-1, with a weak D call TRBD1 (6 bases). V lost 6 bases, J lost 0 bases, and 17 bases lay in between. The CDR3 runs 16 residues. The V gene's germline CDR1 is MNHEY and CDR2 SMNVEV (reference sequence).

This sequence joins TRBV6-2 or TRBV6-3 and TRBJ2-7; D gene unclear. Germline V gene sequence: CDR1 MNHEY, CDR2 SVGEGT. Trimming stripped 2 bases from V and 2 bases from J, with 4 bases between. CDR3 length equals 12 residues. CDR3 sequence reads: CASSYTTYEQYV. CDR3 bases: TGTGCCAGCAGTTACACAACCTACGAGCAGTACGTC.

The rearrangement joins TRBV6-5 to TRBJ1-1; D is unclear. Trimming stripped 2 bases from V and 7 bases from J, with 11 bases between. This CDR3 region has 13 residues. CDR1 and CDR2 (germline): MNHEY, SVGAGI. CDR3 sequence (DNA): TGTGCCAGCAGTTACGGGGAGCCCAGTGAAGCTTTCTTT. This sequence encodes CASSYGEPSEAFF.

There are a few counts of this clonotype. The V call is TRBV27, the J call TRBJ2-2; 7 bases match TRBD1. V lost 4 bases and J lost 6; bases outside the gene matches: 5. The length of the CDR3 is 14 residues. The germline CDR1 and CDR2 sequences are MNHEY and SMNVEV (reference sequence). The CDR3, as DNA: TGTGCCAGCAGTTATGACAGGGTAGCCGGGGAGCTGTTTTTT. This encodes CASSYDRVAGELFF.

The chain combines TRBV7-2 with TRBJ1-6, with 7 bases fitting TRBD1. The CDR3 is made up of 17 amino acids. J gave up 4 bases and V 4 bases, and 10 bases lay outside the gene matches. The germline gives CDR1 SGHTA, CDR2 FQGNSA. DNA of the CDR3: TGTGCCAGCAGCTCTAACCCCGACAGGGAATATAATTCACCCCTCCACTTT. It codes for CASSSNPDREYNSPLHF.